The clone carrying this TCR beta chain was observed a few times. Antigen specificity is unknown. The data originate from a study of blood T cells in healthy people across ages. Study-wide results and limits: Unsorted PBMC material precluded a definitive naive versus antigen-experienced comparison.

PCR was performed a second time for 7 to 11 cycles using a sample-barcoded 5' primer and a J-beta primer mix. One entry per CDR3 protein, called by TCRdb with MiXCR from the 5' RACE reads. The data contain fewer than 1,200,000 distinct CDR3 sequences, roughly a quarter of them singletons. V gave up 5 bases and J gave up 2 bases, with 13 bases separating them. This CDR3 comprises 15 residues. In germline, CDR1 is SEHNR, CDR2 FQNEAQ (reference sequence). This sample was also put to use in a study of T cells of mothers and their children. That study reports: A few healthy Caucasian mothers gave samples, and so did their six children. Addition of sample barcodes and 2-4 random nucleotides occurred through the M1S primer of the second PCR. A slight, non-significant increase in overlap was found for related mother-child pairs relative to unrelated pairs.

This sequence originates from a girl aged 2-10 years in good health. V gene TRBV7-9 combines with J gene TRBJ2-1; D not certain. The sequenced sample consisted of blood. The CDR3 loop is CASSPQGATYNEQFF. The CDR3 nucleotides read TGTGCCAGCAGCCCCCAAGGAGCCACCTACAATGAGCAGTTCTTC.